This T cell receptor beta chain originates from a study of T cells in Graves' hyperthyroidism and ophthalmopathy. Germline CDR1 is DFQATT and CDR2 is SNEGSKA (reference sequence). CDR3 length: 18 residues. Losses at the gene ends were 8 bases for V and 1 base for J; bases not matched to a gene: 19. RNA transcripts were the template for amplifying TCR beta CDR3 regions. HTBI primers were used for first-round RT-PCR of the TCR CDR3. TCRdb recomputed calls from the multiplex PCR reads with MiXCR, one row per CDR3 protein. The table records 500,000 to 750,000 distinct CDR3 sequences, approximately 15% of them present only once. This clonotype came up many times.

The chain has TRBV20-1 and TRBJ2-3; 9 positions agree with TRBD2. Sequenced: blood. The receptor was isolated from a woman under 30 with Graves' ophthalmopathy. The CDR3: CSPPGRTREGRRTDTQYF. The CDR3 coding sequence is TGCAGTCCCCCGGGCCGTACGCGGGAGGGCCGTCGCACAGATACGCAGTATTTT.